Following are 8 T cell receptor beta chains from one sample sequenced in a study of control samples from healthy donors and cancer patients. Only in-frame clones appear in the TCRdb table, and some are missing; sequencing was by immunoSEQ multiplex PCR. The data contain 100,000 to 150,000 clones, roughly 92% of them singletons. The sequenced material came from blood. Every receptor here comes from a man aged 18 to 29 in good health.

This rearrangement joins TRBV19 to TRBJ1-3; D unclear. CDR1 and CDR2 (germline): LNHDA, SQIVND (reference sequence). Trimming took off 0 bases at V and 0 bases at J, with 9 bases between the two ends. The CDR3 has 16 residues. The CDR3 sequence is CASSIDSWSSGNTIYF. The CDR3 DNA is TGTGCCAGTAGTATAGATAGTTGGAGCTCTGGAAACACCATATATTTT.

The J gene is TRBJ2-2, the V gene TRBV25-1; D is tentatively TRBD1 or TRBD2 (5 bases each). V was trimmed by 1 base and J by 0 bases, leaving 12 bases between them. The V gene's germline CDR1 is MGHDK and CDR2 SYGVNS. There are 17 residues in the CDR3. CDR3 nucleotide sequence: TGTGCCAGCAGTGAATCCCCGGGACGAGCGAACACCGGGGAGCTGTTTTTT. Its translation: CASSESPGRANTGELFF.

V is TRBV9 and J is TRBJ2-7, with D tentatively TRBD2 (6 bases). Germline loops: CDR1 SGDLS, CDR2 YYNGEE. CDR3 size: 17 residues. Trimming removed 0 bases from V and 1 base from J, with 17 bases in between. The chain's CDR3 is CASSVGPIGRGSYEQYF. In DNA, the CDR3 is TGTGCCAGCAGCGTAGGACCCATAGGGCGGGGTTCCTACGAGCAGTACTTC. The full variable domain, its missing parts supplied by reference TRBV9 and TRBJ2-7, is DSGVTQTPKHLITATGQRVTLRCSPRSGDLSVYWYQQSLDQGLQFLIQYYNGEERAKGNILERFSAQQFPDLHSELNLSSLELGDSALYFCASSVGPIGRGSYEQYFGPGTRLTVT.

Here the CDR3 reads CASSVAGFYGYTF. For the CDR3, the DNA is TGTGCCAGCAGCGTAGCTGGGTTCTATGGCTACACCTTC. J is TRBJ1-2 and V is TRBV9, with unresolved D. Germline CDR1 and CDR2: SGDLS and YYNGEE. Trimming pared 0 bases from V and 4 bases from J, leaving 7 bases between. The CDR3 has 13 amino acids.

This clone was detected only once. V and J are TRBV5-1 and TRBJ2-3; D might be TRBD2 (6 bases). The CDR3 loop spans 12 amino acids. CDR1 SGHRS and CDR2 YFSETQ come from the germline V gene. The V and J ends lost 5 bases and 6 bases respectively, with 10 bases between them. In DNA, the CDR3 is TGCGCCAGCAGGCGGGGCCTGGATACGCAGTATTTT. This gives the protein CASRRGLDTQYF.

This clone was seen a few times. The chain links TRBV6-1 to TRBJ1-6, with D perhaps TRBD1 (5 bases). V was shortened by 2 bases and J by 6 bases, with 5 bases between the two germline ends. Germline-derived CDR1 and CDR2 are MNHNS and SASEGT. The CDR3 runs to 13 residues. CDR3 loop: CASSEQGNSPLHF. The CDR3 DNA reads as TGTGCCAGCAGTGAACAGGGTAATTCACCCCTCCACTTT.

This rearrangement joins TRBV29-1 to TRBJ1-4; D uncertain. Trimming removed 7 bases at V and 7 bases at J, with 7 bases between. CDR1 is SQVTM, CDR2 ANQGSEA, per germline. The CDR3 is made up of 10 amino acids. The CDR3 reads CSALIEKLFF. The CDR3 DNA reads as TGCAGCGCTTTGATTGAAAAACTGTTTTTT.

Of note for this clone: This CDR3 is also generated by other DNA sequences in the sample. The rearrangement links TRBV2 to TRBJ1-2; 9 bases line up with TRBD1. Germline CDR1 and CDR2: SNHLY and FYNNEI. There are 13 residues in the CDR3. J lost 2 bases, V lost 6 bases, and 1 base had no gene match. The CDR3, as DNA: TGTGCCAGCAGCGGGACAGGGAACTATGGCTACACCTTC. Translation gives CASSGTGNYGYTF.